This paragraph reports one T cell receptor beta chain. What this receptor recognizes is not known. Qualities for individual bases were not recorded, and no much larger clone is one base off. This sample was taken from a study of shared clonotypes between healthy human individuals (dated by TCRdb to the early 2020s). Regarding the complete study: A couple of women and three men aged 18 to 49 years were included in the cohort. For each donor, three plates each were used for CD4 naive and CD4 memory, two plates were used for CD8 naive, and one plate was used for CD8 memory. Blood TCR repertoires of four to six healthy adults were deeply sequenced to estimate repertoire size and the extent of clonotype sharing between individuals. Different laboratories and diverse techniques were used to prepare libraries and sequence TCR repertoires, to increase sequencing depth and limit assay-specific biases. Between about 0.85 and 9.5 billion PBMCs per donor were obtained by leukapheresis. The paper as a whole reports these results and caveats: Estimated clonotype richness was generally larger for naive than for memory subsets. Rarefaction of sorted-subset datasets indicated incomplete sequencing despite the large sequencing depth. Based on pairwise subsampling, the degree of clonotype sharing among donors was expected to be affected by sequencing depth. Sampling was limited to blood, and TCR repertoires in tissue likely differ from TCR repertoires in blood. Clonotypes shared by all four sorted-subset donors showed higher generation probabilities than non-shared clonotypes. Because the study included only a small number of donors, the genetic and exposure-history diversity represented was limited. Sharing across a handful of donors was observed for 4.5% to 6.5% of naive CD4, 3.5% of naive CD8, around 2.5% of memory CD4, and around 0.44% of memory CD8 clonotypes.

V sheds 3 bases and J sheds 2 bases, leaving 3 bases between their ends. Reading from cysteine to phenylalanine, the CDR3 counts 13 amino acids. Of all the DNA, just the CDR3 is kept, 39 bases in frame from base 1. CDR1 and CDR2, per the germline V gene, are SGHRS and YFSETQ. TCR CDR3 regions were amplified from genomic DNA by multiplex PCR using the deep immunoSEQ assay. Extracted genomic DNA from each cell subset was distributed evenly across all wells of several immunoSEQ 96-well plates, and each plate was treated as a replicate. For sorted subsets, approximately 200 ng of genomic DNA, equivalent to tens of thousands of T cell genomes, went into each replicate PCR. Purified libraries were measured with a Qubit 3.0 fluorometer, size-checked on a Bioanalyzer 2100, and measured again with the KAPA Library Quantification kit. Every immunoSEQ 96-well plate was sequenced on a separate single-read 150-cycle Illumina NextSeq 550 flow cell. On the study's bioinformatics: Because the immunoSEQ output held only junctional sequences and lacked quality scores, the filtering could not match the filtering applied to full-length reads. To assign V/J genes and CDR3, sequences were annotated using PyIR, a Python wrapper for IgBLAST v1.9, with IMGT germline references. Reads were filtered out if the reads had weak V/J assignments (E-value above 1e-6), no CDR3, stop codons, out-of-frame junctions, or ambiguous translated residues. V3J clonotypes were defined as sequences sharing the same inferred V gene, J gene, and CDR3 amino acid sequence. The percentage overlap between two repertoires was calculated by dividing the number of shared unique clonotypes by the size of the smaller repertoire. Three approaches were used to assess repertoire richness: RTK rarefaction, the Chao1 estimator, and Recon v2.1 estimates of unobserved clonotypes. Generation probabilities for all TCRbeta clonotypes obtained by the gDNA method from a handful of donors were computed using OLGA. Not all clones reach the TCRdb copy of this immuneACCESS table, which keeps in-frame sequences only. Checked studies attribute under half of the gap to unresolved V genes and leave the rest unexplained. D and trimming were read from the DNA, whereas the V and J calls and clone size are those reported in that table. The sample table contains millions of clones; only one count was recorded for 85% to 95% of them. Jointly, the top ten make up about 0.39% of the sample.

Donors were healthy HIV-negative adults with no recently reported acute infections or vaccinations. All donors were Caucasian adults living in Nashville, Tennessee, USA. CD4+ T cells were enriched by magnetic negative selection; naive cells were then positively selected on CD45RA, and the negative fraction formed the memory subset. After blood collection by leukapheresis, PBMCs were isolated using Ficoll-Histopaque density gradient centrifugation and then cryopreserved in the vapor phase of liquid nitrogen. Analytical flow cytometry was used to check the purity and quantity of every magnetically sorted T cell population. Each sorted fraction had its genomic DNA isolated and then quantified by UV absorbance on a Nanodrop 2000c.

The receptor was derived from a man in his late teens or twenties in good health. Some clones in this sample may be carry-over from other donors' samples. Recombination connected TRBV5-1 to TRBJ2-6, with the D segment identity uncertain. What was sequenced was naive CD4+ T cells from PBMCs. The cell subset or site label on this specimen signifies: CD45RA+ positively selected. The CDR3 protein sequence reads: CASSSAGANVLTF. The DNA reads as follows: TGCGCCAGCAGCTCCGCTGGGGCCAACGTCCTGACTTTC.